What follows is one TCR beta chain and its context. The antigen this receptor binds is unknown. Base qualities are missing; no much larger clone stands one base away. V is pared back by 4 bases and J by 0 bases, with 13 bases lying between the germline termini. From a lookup of the germline V gene, CDR1 and CDR2 are SGDLS and YYNGEE. Taken from cysteine to phenylalanine, the CDR3 has 15 residues. The retained sequence is limited to the CDR3, 45 bases, with the frame set at the first base. This sample was included in a study of control samples from healthy donors and cancer patients (dated by TCRdb to about 2020). The library was generated by the immunoSEQ multiplex PCR assay. The clones in this table, taken by TCRdb from immuneACCESS, are in-frame only. Not every clone is retained; where verified, under half of the shortfall comes from an unresolved V gene, and the cause of the rest is unknown. The sample table lists 90,000 to 100,000 clones, about 87% of them with a count of one. Approximately 14% of the sample belongs to the ten largest clones.

The source is a woman between 65 and 79 years old in good health. What was sequenced was blood. The rearrangement joined TRBV9 to TRBJ1-1; a tentative D call is TRBD1 (6 bases match). The nucleotide sequence is TGTGCCAGCAGCCCACGGGACAACATGAACACTGAAGCTTTCTTT. Its amino acids are CASSPRDNMNTEAFF. Where the CDR3 stops, the reference TRBV9 and TRBJ1-1 genes take over; the full variable domain is DSGVTQTPKHLITATGQRVTLRCSPRSGDLSVYWYQQSLDQGLQFLIQYYNGEERAKGNILERFSAQQFPDLHSELNLSSLELGDSALYFCASSPRDNMNTEAFFGQGTRLTVV.